This TCR beta chain was documented in a study of T-cell memory formation after mild COVID-19. Regarding the study as a whole: The main location of contracting CD4+ clones was CM and EM, and that of contracting CD8+ clones was EMRA. In second-wave clones peaking day 37, SARS-CoV-2 specificity remained unconfirmed. Pre-infection memory carried some responding clones, suggesting that cross-reactive memory joined.

About this clonotype itself: No antigen is known for it.

UMIs and sample barcodes were carried by the TCR alpha and TCR beta cDNA libraries that 5'RACE produced using constant-segment primers. In TCRdb, the 5' RACE reads were re-called with MiXCR into one record per CDR3 protein. The repertoire holds 120,000 to 150,000 distinct CDR3 sequences, with about 6% as singletons. This CDR3 contains 12 residues. V lost 3 bases and J 5 bases, leaving 11 bases between the germline ends. Germline CDR1 DFQATT, CDR2 SNEGSKA (reference sequence). This sequence joins TRBV20-1 and TRBJ2-7; D is perhaps TRBD2 (5 bases). The TCR comes from an adult woman who had mild COVID-19 (a few samples of this study predate the infection). Cell type and time point are not known. The sequenced sample consisted of PBMCs or a T cell subset sorted from them (not recorded which). CDR3 amino acids: CSASAASNEQYF. As DNA, the CDR3 is TGCAGTGCTAGCGCGGCTAGCAACGAGCAGTACTTC.